This TCR beta chain was obtained from a study of cytomegalovirus exposure and HLA in healthy donors. The CDR3 length is 14 residues. The junction had 4 bases not matched to a gene; V was cut back by 6 bases and J by 1 base. Germline V CDR1 and CDR2: SQVTM, ANQGSEA. The PCR employed 60 Vbeta primers together with 13 Jbeta primers. Profiling relied on immunoSEQ multiplex PCR, and the TCRdb table lists in-frame clones only, not all of them. The table has 150,000 to 200,000 clones, roughly 85% seen once. The chain has TRBV29-1 and TRBJ1-3; 9 bases fit TRBD1. Sequencing was carried out using PBMCs. This TCR was sampled from a man in his forties in good health and CMV-seronegative. CDR3 residues: CSVTGQGSGNTIYF. The CDR3 bases are TGCAGCGTAACCGGACAGGGGTCTGGAAACACCATATATTTT.